The 5 T cell receptor beta chains below were found in one sample sequenced in a study of blood T cells in healthy people across ages. Sample-barcoded 5' priming and a J-beta primer mix drove a second PCR of 7 to 11 cycles. TCRdb reanalysed the 5' RACE reads using MiXCR and keeps one entry per CDR3 protein. The sample includes 750,000 to 950,000 distinct CDR3 sequences, less than 70% seen only once; the top ten take about 42%. Sequencing used blood. These receptors were collected from an elderly man in good health.

The chain's CDR3 is CASSLDSDSYEQYF. The CDR3, as DNA: TGTGCCAGCTCGCTCGACAGCGACTCCTACGAGCAGTACTTC. The chain carries TRBV18 and TRBJ2-7; perhaps TRBD1 as D (5 bases). Germline CDR1 reads KGHSH; CDR2 reads LQKENI. Trimming left V 6 bases short and J 0 bases short, with 12 bases between. This CDR3 region has 14 residues.

CDR3: CASSRQGAKYEQYF. The DNA of the CDR3 is TGTGCCAGCAGCAGACAGGGGGCTAAGTACGAGCAGTACTTC. The chain combines TRBV2 with TRBJ2-5; 10 nucleotides align to TRBD1. The J call may be faulty, since TRBJ2-7 better matches the DNA end. The CDR3 covers 14 residues. CDR1 is SNHLY and CDR2 is FYNNEI in the germline V gene.

The gene calls are TRBV28 and TRBJ2-7; 8 nucleotides line up with TRBD1. Germline V gene sequence: CDR1 MDHEN, CDR2 SYDVKM. The CDR3 is made up of 14 amino acids. J was trimmed by 6 bases and V by 6 bases; bases with no gene match: 10. The CDR3 region is CASRLLRQGLEQYF. CDR3 nucleotide sequence: TGTGCCAGCAGACTTCTACGACAGGGGCTCGAGCAGTACTTC.

This clonotype was seen more than once but under ten times. This chain links TRBV7-2 with TRBJ2-1; TRBD2 matches 11 bases. CDR1 and CDR2 (germline): SGHTA, FQGNSA. V gave up 3 bases and J gave up 8 bases; unmatched junction bases: 6. This CDR3 is 15 amino acids long. As DNA, the CDR3 is TGTGCCAGCAGCTTTGATACTAGCGGGAGATATGAGCAGTTCTTC. Protein sequence: CASSFDTSGRYEQFF.

This chain connects TRBV5-1 to TRBJ2-1; possible D gene TRBD2, 5 bases. With 3 bases removed from V and 5 bases from J, the gap between germline ends came to 15 bases. Germline CDR1 and CDR2: SGHRS and YFSETQ. The CDR3 consists of 15 residues. The CDR3 loop reads CASSYVLGDHNEQFF. The CDR3 DNA reads as TGCGCCAGCAGCTACGTCCTCGGGGATCACAATGAGCAGTTCTTC.